Detailed here is one TCR beta chain. Its antigen is still unknown. This sample stems from a study of beta chain features in type 1 diabetes. Study-wide background: The samples had roughly 100,000,000 sorted cells examined in all.

There are 13 residues in the CDR3. Germline V lookup: CDR1 SGHDN, CDR2 FVKESK. The germline V and J ends were trimmed by 1 base and 1 base, with 4 bases remaining between them. What was sequenced were expressed TCRB transcripts, since all of the isolated RNA had been reverse transcribed. The assay was immunoSEQ multiplex PCR, and TCRdb's table has in-frame clones only and misses some. Seen here are roughly 340,000 clones, around 12% observed once, and the top ten hold about 0.01%. Study-wide findings and caveats: Cells carrying high TCR expression could end up over-represented when cDNA is sequenced. Moderate but significant shortening of TCRB CDR3s was recorded in all four CD4+ subsets from Type 1 diabetes patients.

Sequenced material: naive CD4+ T cells from blood. This chain uses TRBV14 with TRBJ1-1; D unclear. The receptor was derived from a woman in her late teens or twenties with type 1 diabetes. The CDR3 nucleotides read TGTGCCAGCAGCCAAGCATGGAACACTGAAGCTTTCTTT. Translating it yields CASSQAWNTEAFF.